This T cell receptor beta chain was obtained from a study of T cells expressing NK-cell markers. Looking at the study overall: Sequencing of TCR beta repertoires drew on sorted CD3+CD56+NKG2C+, CD3+CD56+NKG2C- and CD3+CD56-NKG2C+ T cells. HCMV seropositivity marked most of the eight sequenced donors; one was seronegative. Study outcomes and limitations: It is unclear if expanded NKG2C-expressing clones target HCMV antigens. The study found dominant NKG2C+ clonotypes at about 1.0-7.0% of CD8+ T cells in 5 or 6 donors.

The CDR3 spans 14 residues. Looked up from germline, CDR1 is MDHEN and CDR2 is SYDVKM. About this clonotype itself: Its antigen is still unknown.

TCRdb processed the 5' RACE reads again and assigns one entry to each CDR3 protein, with no DNA. The sample totals about 170,000 distinct CDR3 sequences. What was sequenced was blood T cells: a sorted CD56 or NKG2C T cell subset, CD4+ or CD8+ T cells, or bulk PBMC T cells (not recorded which). The rearrangement uses TRBV28 and TRBJ1-6; the D gene TCRdb calls, TRBD1, cannot be checked with no DNA. The receptor was isolated from a man aged 18 to 69 in good health. CDR3 sequence: CASSVGHRNSPLHF.